The rows below give T cell receptor beta chains drawn from one sample of a study of T cells in localized non-small cell lung cancer. Here immunoSEQ multiplex PCR was the method, and the copy in TCRdb shows in-frame clones only, minus some. This sample has tens of thousands of clones, with 90% to 95% found just once. Sequencing was performed on peripheral blood, taken before any cancer treatment. These receptors came from a man aged 40 to 75 with stage I lung adenocarcinoma. Each CDR3 is given without its conserved first and last residue. The D gene is left open where the match is weak.

cdr3_length d_call v_call cdr3_aa
11 - TRBV5-1 ASSLWPNNEQF
10 TRBD2 TRBV10-3 AIRGTTNEQF
12 - TRBV9 ASSPNSGANVLT
11 - TRBV9 ASSGDGEDIQY
12 TRBD1 TRBV19 AASKTGMNTEAF
16 TRBD2 TRBV11-3 ASSPIHPLAGGGYEQY
17 TRBD1 TRBV10-2 ASSEPPPTGASAKNIQY
13 TRBD1 TRBV11-1 ASSSDRGGRDGYT
13 - TRBV10-3 AISQVGGSYNEQF
9 - TRBV19 ASSIQETQY
14 - TRBV5-4 ASSLPGDQANYGYT
11 - TRBV18 ASSSNSGEEQY
11 TRBD1 TRBV7-3 ASSLTGANEQF
14 - TRBV6-6 ASSPPTGANTGELF
11 - TRBV2 ASNPTGTGELF
14 - TRBV7-9 ASSPTGVSPNEKLF
13 - TRBV5-1 ASSLTGDRYNEQF
11 - TRBV11-2 ASSYFLTGELF
12 - TRBV4-1 ASSRGVSEETQY
11 - TRBV6-5 ASSYSTGGKLF
12 - TRBV19 ASTRDWNTGELF
11 - TRBV19 ASMFRGGYEQY
10 - TRBV7-9 ASSFSENEQF
13 TRBD2 TRBV14 ASSPRLAGATEQY
14 TRBD1 TRBV5-5 ASSLPSTGGRDTQY
16 TRBD2 TRBV7-8 ASSALNVLAGGSNEQF
13 TRBD1 TRBV19 ASSDPTGLNTEAF
15 TRBD2 TRBV29-1 SVEEARETSPSYEQY